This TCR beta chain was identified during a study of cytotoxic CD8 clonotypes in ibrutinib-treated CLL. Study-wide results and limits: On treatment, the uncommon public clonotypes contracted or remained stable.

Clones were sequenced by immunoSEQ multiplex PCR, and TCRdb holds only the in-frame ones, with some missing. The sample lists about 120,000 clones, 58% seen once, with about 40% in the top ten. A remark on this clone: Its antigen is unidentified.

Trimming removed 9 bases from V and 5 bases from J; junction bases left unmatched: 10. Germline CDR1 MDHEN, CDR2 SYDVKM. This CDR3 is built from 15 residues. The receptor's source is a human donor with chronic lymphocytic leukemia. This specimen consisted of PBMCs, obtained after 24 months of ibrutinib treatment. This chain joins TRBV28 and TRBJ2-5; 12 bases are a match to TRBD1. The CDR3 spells CASGPGTGGFETQYF. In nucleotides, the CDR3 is TGTGCCAGTGGTCCTGGGACAGGGGGCTTCGAGACCCAGTACTTC.